Listed below are T cell receptor beta chains from one sample, sequenced in a study of T cell responses to AZD1222 COVID-19 vaccine. Sequenced by immunoSEQ multiplex PCR; TCRdb stores in-frame clones only, minus some. The table includes 85,000 to 95,000 clones, over 75% detected once. The sample consisted of peripheral blood, taken 28 days after the second AZD1222 dose. Source of these receptors: an adult who received the AZD1222 COVID-19 vaccine. Each CDR3 is given with its conserved first and last residue. D genes are given only for firm matches.

TRBD1,TRBJ1-2,TRBV3-1/TRBV3-2,CASSQGQGYGYTF
-,TRBJ1-3,TRBV11-2,CASRDLSGNTIYF
-,TRBJ1-3,TRBV5-1,CASSLGDASSGNTIYF
-,TRBJ1-5,TRBV11-2,CASSSTASSNQPQHF
-,TRBJ1-1,TRBV11-2,CASSLGVGEAFF
-,TRBJ2-5,TRBV19,CASSTPSKTQYF
-,TRBJ2-7,TRBV19,CASSTSSGASLYEQYF
-,TRBJ1-2,TRBV12-3/TRBV12-4,CASSLEARLGYTF
-,TRBJ2-2,TRBV7-3,CASSLKGGFNTGELFF
-,TRBJ1-2,TRBV14,CASSLGTRDYGYTF
-,TRBJ2-5,TRBV29-1,CSVQGGAQGETQYF
-,TRBJ2-3,TRBV19,CASSSRLGITDTQYF
TRBD2,TRBJ2-5,TRBV3-1/TRBV3-2,CASHPGLAGGETQYF
TRBD2,TRBJ2-3,TRBV7-9,CASSDSGGADTQYF
-,TRBJ1-5,TRBV12-5,CASGLPGGSNQPQHF
-,TRBJ2-7,TRBV4-1,CASRGMSYEQYF
-,TRBJ1-5,TRBV12-3/TRBV12-4,CASSLDGQPQHF
-,TRBJ1-2,TRBV6-1,CASSELGFNGYTF
-,TRBJ2-7,TRBV6-5,CASSNSGLSAYEQYF
TRBD1,TRBJ2-7,TRBV4-2,CASSQDWDRDSYEQYF
-,TRBJ1-1,TRBV7-8,CASSPMRNTEAFF
TRBD2,TRBJ2-1,TRBV9,CASSAPERGGRRNEQFF
TRBD1,TRBJ1-3,TRBV19,CASSYLGQPGNTIYF
-,TRBJ2-6,TRBV30,CAWRDTGGANVLTF
-,TRBJ2-7,TRBV4-3,CASSPLLTSAVEQYF
-,TRBJ1-5,TRBV4-3,CASSHTGTKDQPQHF
-,TRBJ1-2,TRBV5-6,CASSLAAAFYYYGYTF
TRBD1,TRBJ2-7,TRBV6-5,CASSRSGTGAYEQYF
TRBD1,TRBJ2-2,TRBV6-5,CASSLRDRFTGELFF